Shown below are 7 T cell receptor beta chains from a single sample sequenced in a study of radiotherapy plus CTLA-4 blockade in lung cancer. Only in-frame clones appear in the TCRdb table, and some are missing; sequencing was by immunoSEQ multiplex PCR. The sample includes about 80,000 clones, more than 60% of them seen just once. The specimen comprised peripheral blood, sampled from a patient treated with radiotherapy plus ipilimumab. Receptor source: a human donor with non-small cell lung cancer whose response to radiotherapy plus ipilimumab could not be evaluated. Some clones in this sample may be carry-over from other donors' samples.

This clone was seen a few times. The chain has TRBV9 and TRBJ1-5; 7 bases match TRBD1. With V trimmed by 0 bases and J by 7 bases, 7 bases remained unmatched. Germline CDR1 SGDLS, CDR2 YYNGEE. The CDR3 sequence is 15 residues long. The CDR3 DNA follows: TGTGCCAGCAGCGTAGATCTGGACAGGTCGCAGCCCCAGCATTTT. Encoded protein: CASSVDLDRSQPQHF.

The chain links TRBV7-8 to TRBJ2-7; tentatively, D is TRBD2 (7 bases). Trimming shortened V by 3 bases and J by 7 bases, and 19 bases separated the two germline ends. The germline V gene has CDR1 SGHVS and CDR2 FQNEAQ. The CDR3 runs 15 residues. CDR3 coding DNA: TGTGCCAGCAGCTTCCTGGTAGGGGGGGCCGATGAGCAGTACTTC. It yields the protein CASSFLVGGADEQYF.

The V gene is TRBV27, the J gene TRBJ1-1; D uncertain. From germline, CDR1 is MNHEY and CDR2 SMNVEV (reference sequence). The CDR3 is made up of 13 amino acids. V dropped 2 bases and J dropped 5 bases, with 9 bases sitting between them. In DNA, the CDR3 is TGTGCCAGCAGTTTAGGATGGAGTACTGAAGCTTTCTTT. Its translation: CASSLGWSTEAFF.

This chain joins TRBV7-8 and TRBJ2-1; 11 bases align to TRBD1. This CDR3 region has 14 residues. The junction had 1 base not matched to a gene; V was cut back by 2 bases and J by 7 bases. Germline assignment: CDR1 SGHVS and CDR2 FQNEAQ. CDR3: CASSLWDRGNEQFF. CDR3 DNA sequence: TGTGCCAGCAGCTTATGGGACAGGGGGAATGAGCAGTTCTTC.

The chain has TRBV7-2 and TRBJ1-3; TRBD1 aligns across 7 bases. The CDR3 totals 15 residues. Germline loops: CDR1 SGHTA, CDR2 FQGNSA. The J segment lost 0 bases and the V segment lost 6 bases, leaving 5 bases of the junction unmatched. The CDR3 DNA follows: TGTGCCAGCAGGAAACAGGGGATCTCTGGAAACACCATATATTTT. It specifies CASRKQGISGNTIYF.

In nucleotides, the CDR3 is TGTGCCAGCAGTGCGAACTTACAGTACAATGAGCAGTTCTTC. This sequence encodes CASSANLQYNEQFF. The rearrangement joins TRBV6-4 to TRBJ2-1; D is unresolved. This CDR3 region has 14 residues. The V gene lost 4 bases and the J gene lost 4 bases, with 11 bases spanning the gap. The germline gives CDR1 MRHNA, CDR2 SNTAGT.

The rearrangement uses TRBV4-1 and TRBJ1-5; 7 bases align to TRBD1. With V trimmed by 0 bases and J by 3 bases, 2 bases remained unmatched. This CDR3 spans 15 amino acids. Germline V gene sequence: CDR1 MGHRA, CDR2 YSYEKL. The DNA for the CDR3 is TGCGCCAGCAGCCAAGAGACAGGGAACAATCAGCCCCAGCATTTT. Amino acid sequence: CASSQETGNNQPQHF.